Below, one TCR beta chain is given with its context. The sample belongs to a study of blood T cell repertoires in COVID-19. The J segment lost 0 bases and the V segment lost 2 bases, leaving 4 bases of the junction unmatched. This CDR3 is built from 16 residues. Germline values: CDR1 SGHRS, CDR2 YFSETQ. Profiled with immunoSEQ multiplex PCR; TCRdb holds only in-frame clones, not every one. The sample shows roughly 180,000 clones, around 85% of them seen only once. This receptor was identified in a man in his 70s with active or convalescent COVID-19. The sequenced material came from peripheral blood. V usage is TRBV5-1 and J usage is TRBJ1-1, with 10 bases lining up with TRBD1. The DNA of the CDR3 is TGCGCCAGCAGCTTTGGGACAGGGGTCCTGAACACTGAAGCTTTCTTT. As protein: CASSFGTGVLNTEAFF.